This is a list of T cell receptor beta chains from one sample in a study of T-cell reconstitution after alpha-beta-depleted transplantation in children. TCRdb independently ran MiXCR on the PCR reads; one entry per CDR3 protein. The profile covers about 20,000 distinct CDR3 sequences, with about an eighth appearing a single time and 35% taken by the ten largest. Sequencing was performed on PBMCs, mostly from graft donor cells, taken 60 days after TCRalphabeta/CD19-depleted stem cell transplant. The source of these receptors is a female patient between 2 and 15 years old who had a stem cell transplant for congenital amegakaryocytic thrombocytopenia, so the T cells may come from the graft donor. CDR3s leave out the opening cysteine and the closing phenylalanine or tryptophan. Fields, in order: V gene, J gene, CDR3 protein.

v_gene: TRBV20-1; j_gene: TRBJ2-1; CDR3aa: SARELRAYNEQF
v_gene: TRBV20-1; j_gene: TRBJ1-2; CDR3aa: SASHAQGRTINT
v_gene: TRBV20-1; j_gene: TRBJ2-4; CDR3aa: SARVLRAKNIQY
v_gene: TRBV20-1; j_gene: TRBJ2-7; CDR3aa: SARAQGDSYEQY
v_gene: TRBV7-6; j_gene: TRBJ2-5; CDR3aa: ASSLMESRETQY
v_gene: TRBV7-6; j_gene: TRBJ2-3; CDR3aa: ASSLDAGVTTDTQY
v_gene: TRBV2; j_gene: TRBJ2-7; CDR3aa: ASTGDLGYEQY
v_gene: TRBV19; j_gene: TRBJ2-1; CDR3aa: ASSKPPSRVFNEQF
v_gene: TRBV3-1; j_gene: TRBJ2-7; CDR3aa: ASCLGLAGTYEQY
v_gene: TRBV18; j_gene: TRBJ2-3; CDR3aa: ASSPSFPSTDTQY
v_gene: TRBV7-7; j_gene: TRBJ2-1; CDR3aa: ASSLGPPLGGGNEQF